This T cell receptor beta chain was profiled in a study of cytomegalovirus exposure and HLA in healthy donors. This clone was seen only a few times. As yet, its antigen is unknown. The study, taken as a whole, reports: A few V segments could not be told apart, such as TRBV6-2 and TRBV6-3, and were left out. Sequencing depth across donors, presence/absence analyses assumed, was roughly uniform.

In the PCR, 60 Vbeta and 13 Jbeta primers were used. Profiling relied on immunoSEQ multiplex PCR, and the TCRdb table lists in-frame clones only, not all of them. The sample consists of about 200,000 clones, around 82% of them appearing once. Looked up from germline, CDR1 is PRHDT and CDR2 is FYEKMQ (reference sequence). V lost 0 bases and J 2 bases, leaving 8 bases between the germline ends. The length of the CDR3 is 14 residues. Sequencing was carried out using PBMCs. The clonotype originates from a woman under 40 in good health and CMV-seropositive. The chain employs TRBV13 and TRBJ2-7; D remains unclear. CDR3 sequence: CASSLGQHPYEQYF. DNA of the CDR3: TGTGCCAGCAGCTTAGGCCAACATCCCTACGAGCAGTACTTC.